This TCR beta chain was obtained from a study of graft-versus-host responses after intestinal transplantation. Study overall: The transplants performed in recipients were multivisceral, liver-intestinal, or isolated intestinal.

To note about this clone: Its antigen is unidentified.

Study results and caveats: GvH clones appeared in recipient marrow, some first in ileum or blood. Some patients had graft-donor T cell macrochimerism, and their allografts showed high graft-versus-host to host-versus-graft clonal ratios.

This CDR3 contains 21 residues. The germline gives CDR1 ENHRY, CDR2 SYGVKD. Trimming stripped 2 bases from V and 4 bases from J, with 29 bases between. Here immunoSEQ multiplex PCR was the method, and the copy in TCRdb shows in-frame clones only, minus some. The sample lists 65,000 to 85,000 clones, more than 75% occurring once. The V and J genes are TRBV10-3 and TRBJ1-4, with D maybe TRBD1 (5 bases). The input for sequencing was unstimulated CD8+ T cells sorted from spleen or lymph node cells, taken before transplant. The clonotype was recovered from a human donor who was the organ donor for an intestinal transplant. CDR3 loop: CAISEPLRFQGALVGNEKLFF. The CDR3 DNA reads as TGTGCCATCAGTGAGCCCCTTCGATTCCAGGGAGCGTTGGTGGGTAATGAAAAACTGTTTTTT.